The 15 T cell receptor beta chains given below trace back to one sample, sequenced in a study of siplizumab effects on memory and regulatory T cells. Produced via immunoSEQ multiplex PCR; TCRdb's table is partial and in-frame only. In the table there are 65,000 to 70,000 clones, 80% to 90% of which are singletons. The sequenced sample consisted of Tregs sorted from blood. The receptor source for this set is a human donor in good health.

The rearrangement uses TRBV15 and TRBJ2-4; D perhaps matches TRBD1 (6 bases). The CDR3 consists of 15 residues. V was cut by 5 bases and J by 5 bases, with 16 bases left in between. Germline V gives CDR1 LNHNV, CDR2 YYDKDF (reference sequence). CDR3 sequence reads: CATSSQGRGQNIQYF. The CDR3 DNA sequence: TGTGCCACCAGCTCCCAAGGCAGGGGCCAAAACATTCAGTACTTC.

The rearrangement joins TRBV30 to TRBJ2-7, with TRBD1 as a possible D gene (5 bases). This CDR3 has 11 amino acids. V lost 2 bases and J lost 6, with 8 bases in between. Per germline, CDR1 GTSNPN and CDR2 SVGIG (reference sequence). The CDR3 protein is CAWSQGAEQYF. CDR3 DNA sequence: TGTGCCTGGAGTCAGGGCGCCGAGCAGTACTTC.

This clone was detected once. V and J are TRBV10-2 and TRBJ1-2; D ambiguous. The CDR3 covers 12 residues. Germline CDR1 is WSHSY and CDR2 is SAAADI. V dropped 4 bases and J dropped 8 bases, with 11 bases sitting between them. CDR3 DNA: TGCGCCAGCAGTGGAAGGGCGGGGGGCTACACCTTC. Protein: CASSGRAGGYTF.

The rearrangement links TRBV10-1 to TRBJ2-2; no definite D call. The length of the CDR3 is 12 residues. Per the germline V gene, CDR1 is WNHNN and CDR2 is SYGVQD (reference sequence). With 6 bases removed from V and 5 bases from J, the gap between germline ends came to 7 bases. CDR3 region: CASSLTTGELFF. As DNA, the CDR3 is TGCGCCAGCAGCCTTACGACCGGGGAGCTGTTTTTT.

In its sample, this clone was seen once. V is TRBV28 and J is TRBJ2-1; 13 bases map to TRBD2. The V and J ends lost 3 bases and 0 bases, in that order; junction bases with no gene match: 5. CDR3 length equals 18 residues. CDR1 is MDHEN and CDR2 is SYDVKM in the germline V gene. In nucleotides, the CDR3 is TGTGCCAGCAGTTTGACTAGCGGGAGGACTAGCTCCTACAATGAGCAGTTCTTC. The encoded protein is CASSLTSGRTSSYNEQFF.

V and J are TRBV19 and TRBJ2-1; TRBD2 matches 8 bases. This CDR3 is built from 14 residues. CDR1 is LNHDA and CDR2 is SQIVND in the germline V gene (reference sequence). After removal of 6 bases from V and 2 bases from J, the junction contained 3 bases not matched to a gene. CDR3 sequence reads: CASRSAGAYNEQFF. CDR3 coding DNA: TGTGCCAGTAGGTCAGCGGGGGCCTACAATGAGCAGTTCTTC.

J is TRBJ2-7 and V is TRBV23-1; D perhaps matches TRBD1 (7 bases). TRBV23-1 counts as an open reading frame of uncertain function. V was trimmed by 3 bases and J by 3 bases, leaving 12 bases between them. The CDR3 sequence is 14 residues long. The CDR3 nucleotides read TGCGCCAGCAGTCAGGCGGGACAGCACTACGAGCAGTACTTC. Translated, it gives CASSQAGQHYEQYF.

The genes are TRBV6-1 and TRBJ2-1; D uncertain. V lost 8 bases to trimming and J lost 7 bases, with 12 bases between them. The CDR3 length is 12 residues. Germline assignment: CDR1 MNHNS and CDR2 SASEGT. Written as DNA, the CDR3 is TGTGCCAGCTCGAGGTCGGGTAATGAGCAGTTCTTC. As protein: CASSRSGNEQFF.

The chain carries TRBV30 and TRBJ1-1, with unresolved D. The CDR3 consists of 14 residues. Germline CDR1 GTSNPN, CDR2 SVGIG (reference sequence). Trimming shortened V by 2 bases and J by 1 base, and 11 bases separated the two germline ends. Here the CDR3 reads CAWSRGLENTEAFF. The CDR3 DNA reads TGTGCCTGGAGTCGAGGACTGGAGAACACTGAAGCTTTCTTT. Combining the CDR3 with reference TRBV30 and TRBJ1-1 gives the whole variable domain SQTIHQWPATLVQPVGSPLSLECTVEGTSNPNLYWYRQAAGRGLQLLFYSVGIGQISSEVPQNLSASRPQDRQFILSSKKLLLSDSGFYLCAWSRGLENTEAFFGQGTRLTVV.

This clone was seen only once. J is TRBJ2-5 and V is TRBV6-5; the D is unclear. The CDR3 is 15 amino acids. Germline loops: CDR1 MNHEY, CDR2 SVGAGI. The V end lost 0 bases, the J end lost 9 bases, and 17 bases lay between the germline ends. The CDR3 region has the DNA TGTGCCAGCAGTTACTCGAGGCAGAAGAAGAGTTCCCAGTACTTC. It translates to CASSYSRQKKSSQYF.

This rearrangement joins TRBV7-8 to TRBJ1-5; D uncertain. The V gene's germline CDR1 is SGHVS and CDR2 FQNEAQ. The CDR3 consists of 13 residues. The V gene lost 3 bases and the J gene lost 7 bases, with 10 bases spanning the gap. This CDR3 is CASSFNGEQPQHF. DNA for the CDR3: TGTGCCAGCAGCTTCAACGGTGAACAGCCCCAGCATTTT.

In this sample, this clone turned up once. The chain uses TRBV19 and TRBJ1-5, with TRBD1 matching 8 bases. With V trimmed by 7 bases and J by 4 bases, 12 bases remained unmatched. This CDR3 spans 16 amino acids. CDR1 LNHDA and CDR2 SQIVND come from the germline V gene (reference sequence). The CDR3 nucleotides read TGTGCCAGTACCGCGGACAGGGCTTCGCTGAATCAGCCCCAGCATTTT. Amino acid sequence: CASTADRASLNQPQHF.

The gene calls are TRBV7-2 and TRBJ2-2; no clear D. V was pared by 4 bases and J by 6 bases, with 15 bases between. The length of the CDR3 is 15 residues. Germline V lookup: CDR1 SGHTA, CDR2 FQGNSA. In DNA, the CDR3 is TGTGCCAGCAGCTCCCTAGTATTTCGGGCCGGGGAGCTGTTTTTT. Amino acid sequence: CASSSLVFRAGELFF.

The rearrangement links TRBV4-2 to TRBJ2-3, with D unresolved. Trimming stripped 1 base from V and 4 bases from J, with 9 bases between. CDR3 size: 14 residues. The germline gives CDR1 LGHNA, CDR2 YNFKEQ. CDR3 bases: TGTGCCAGCAGCCAAGGGCTAGGAGCAGATACGCAGTATTTT. Protein product: CASSQGLGADTQYF.

The chain links TRBV7-3 to TRBJ2-1; D is uncertain. V was clipped by 0 bases and J by 4 bases, with 19 bases between them. CDR3 length: 18 residues. Germline CDR1 reads SGHTA; CDR2 reads FQGTGA. CDR3 sequence reads: CASSLTAGPRPLYNEQFF. The CDR3 DNA reads as TGTGCCAGCAGCTTAACGGCCGGCCCTCGGCCCCTTTACAATGAGCAGTTCTTC.